A selection of T cell receptor beta chains follows, all from one sample in a study of identical twins. TCRdb re-analysed the 5' RACE reads in MiXCR, keeping a single row per CDR3 protein. Among 1,800,000 or so distinct CDR3 sequences, about 32% were seen once, and the ten largest hold around 0.3%. Sequences were obtained from cord blood. The receptors here all came from a newborn girl in good health. Both conserved end residues are part of each CDR3. A D gene is named only where the DNA matches it firmly. Clone sizes are given selectively: once, few, many, or a class where the clone is expanded.

D: .; V: TRBV7-2; size: .; J: TRBJ1-3; CDR3: CASSLDISGNTIYF; DNA: TGTGCCAGCAGCCTAGACATCTCTGGAAACACCATATATTTT
D: .; V: TRBV15; size: .; J: TRBJ1-3; CDR3: CATSMSSGNTIYF; DNA: TGTGCCACCAGCATGAGCTCTGGAAACACCATATATTTT
D: .; V: TRBV27; size: once; J: TRBJ2-7; CDR3: CASSKTKADHLSNEQYF; DNA: TGTGCCAGCAGTAAAACCAAGGCGGACCACCTATCCAATGAGCAGTACTTC
D: TRBD1; V: TRBV7-6; size: .; J: TRBJ2-1; CDR3: CASSLDRGFYNEQFF; DNA: TGTGCCAGCAGCTTGGACAGGGGGTTTTACAATGAGCAGTTCTTC
D: TRBD1; V: TRBV5-1; size: .; J: TRBJ2-2; CDR3: CASSSTGATNTGELFF; DNA: TGCGCCAGCAGCTCGACAGGGGCGACGAACACCGGGGAGCTGTTTTTT
D: TRBD1; V: TRBV2; size: .; J: TRBJ1-2; CDR3: CASSALRQGPNYGYTF; DNA: TGTGCCAGCAGCGCCCTTCGACAGGGCCCCAACTATGGCTACACCTTC
D: TRBD2; V: TRBV5-1; size: few; J: TRBJ2-1; CDR3: CARTLAEYNEQFF; DNA: TGCGCCAGGACCCTAGCGGAATACAATGAGCAGTTCTTC
D: TRBD1; V: TRBV10-3; size: .; J: TRBJ1-2; CDR3: CAISESSGGYGYTF; DNA: TGTGCCATCAGTGAGTCGTCAGGGGGCTATGGCTACACCTTC
D: .; V: TRBV20-1; size: .; J: TRBJ2-5; CDR3: CSAWVAAGRSETQYF; DNA: TGCAGTGCGTGGGTCGCGGCAGGCCGATCAGAGACCCAGTACTTC
D: .; V: TRBV5-1; size: few; J: TRBJ2-7; CDR3: CASSLEAQGPFYEQYF; DNA: TGCGCCAGCAGCTTGGAGGCACAGGGCCCTTTCTACGAGCAGTACTTC
D: TRBD2; V: TRBV27; size: .; J: TRBJ2-5; CDR3: CASSSGTSGRASETQYF; DNA: TGTGCCAGCAGTTCCGGGACTAGCGGGAGGGCCAGCGAGACCCAGTACTTC
D: .; V: TRBV5-1; size: .; J: TRBJ1-2; CDR3: CASSSQRHYGYTF; DNA: TGCGCCAGCAGCTCACAGCGGCACTATGGCTACACCTTC
D: .; V: TRBV18; size: .; J: TRBJ2-5; CDR3: CASSPRVNEQYF; DNA: TGTGCCAGCTCACCACGGGTCAATGAGCAGTACTTC
D: .; V: TRBV28; size: .; J: TRBJ1-1; CDR3: CATDRQAEAFF; DNA: TGTGCCACCGATCGACAGGCTGAAGCTTTCTTT